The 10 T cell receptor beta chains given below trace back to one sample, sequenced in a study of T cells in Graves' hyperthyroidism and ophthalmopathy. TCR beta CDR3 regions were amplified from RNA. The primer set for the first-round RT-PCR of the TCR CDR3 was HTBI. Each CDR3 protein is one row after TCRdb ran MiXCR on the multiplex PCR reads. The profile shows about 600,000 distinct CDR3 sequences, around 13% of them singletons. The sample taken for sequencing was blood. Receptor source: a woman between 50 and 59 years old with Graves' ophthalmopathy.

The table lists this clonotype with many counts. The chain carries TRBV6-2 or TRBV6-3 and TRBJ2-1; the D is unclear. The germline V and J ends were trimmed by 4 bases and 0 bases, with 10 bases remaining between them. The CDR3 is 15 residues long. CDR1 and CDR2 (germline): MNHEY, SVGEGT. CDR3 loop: CASSSWYPSYNEQFF. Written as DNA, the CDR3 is TGTGCCAGCAGTTCGTGGTATCCCTCCTACAATGAGCAGTTCTTC.

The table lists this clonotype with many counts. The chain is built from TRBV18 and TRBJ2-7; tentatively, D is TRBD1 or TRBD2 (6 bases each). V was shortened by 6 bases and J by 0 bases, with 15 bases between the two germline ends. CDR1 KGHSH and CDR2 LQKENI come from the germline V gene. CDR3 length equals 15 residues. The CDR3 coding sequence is TGTGCCAGCTCCCGTAGGGGGGCTAGCTCCTACGAGCAGTACTTC. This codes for CASSRRGASSYEQYF.

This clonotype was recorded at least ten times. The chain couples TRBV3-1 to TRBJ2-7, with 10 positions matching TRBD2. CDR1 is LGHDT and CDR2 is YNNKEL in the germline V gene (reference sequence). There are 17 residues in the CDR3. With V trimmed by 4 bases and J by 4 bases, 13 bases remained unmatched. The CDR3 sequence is CASSPRRASGRTYEQYF. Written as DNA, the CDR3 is TGTGCCAGCAGCCCACGTAGGGCTAGCGGGAGAACTTACGAGCAGTACTTC.

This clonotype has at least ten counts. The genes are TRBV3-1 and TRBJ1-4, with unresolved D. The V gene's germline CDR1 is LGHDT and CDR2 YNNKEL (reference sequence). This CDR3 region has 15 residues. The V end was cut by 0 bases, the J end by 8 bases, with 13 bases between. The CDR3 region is CASSQDGGGNEKLFF. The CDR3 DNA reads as TGTGCCAGCAGCCAAGACGGAGGTGGGAACGAAAAACTGTTTTTT.

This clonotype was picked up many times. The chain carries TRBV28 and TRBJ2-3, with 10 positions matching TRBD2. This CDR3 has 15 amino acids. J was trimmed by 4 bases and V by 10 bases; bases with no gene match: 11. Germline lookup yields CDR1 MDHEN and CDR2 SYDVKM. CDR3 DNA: TGTGCCAACGGGGGACTAGCGCACGTCCCAGATACGCAGTATTTT. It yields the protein CANGGLAHVPDTQYF.

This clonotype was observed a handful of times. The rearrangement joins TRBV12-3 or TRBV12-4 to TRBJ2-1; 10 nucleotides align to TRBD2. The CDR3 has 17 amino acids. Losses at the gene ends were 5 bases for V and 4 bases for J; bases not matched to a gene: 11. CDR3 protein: CASSQPHSGRTYNEQFF. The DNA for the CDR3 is TGTGCCAGCAGTCAACCCCATAGCGGGAGGACGTACAATGAGCAGTTCTTC.

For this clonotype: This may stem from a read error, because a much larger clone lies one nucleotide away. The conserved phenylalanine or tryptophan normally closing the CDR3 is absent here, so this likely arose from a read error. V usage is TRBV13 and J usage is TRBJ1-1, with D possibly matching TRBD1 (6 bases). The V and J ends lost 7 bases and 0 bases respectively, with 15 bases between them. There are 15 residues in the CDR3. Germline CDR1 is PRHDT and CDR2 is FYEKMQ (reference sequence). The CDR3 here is CASIPRQDLNTEAFS. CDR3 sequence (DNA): TGTGCCAGCATCCCAAGACAGGACCTGAACACTGAAGCTTTCTCT.

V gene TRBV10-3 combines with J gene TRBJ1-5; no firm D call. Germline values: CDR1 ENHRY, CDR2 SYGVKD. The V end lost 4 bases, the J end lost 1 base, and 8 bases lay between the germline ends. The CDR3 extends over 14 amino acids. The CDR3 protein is CAISATGSNQPQHF. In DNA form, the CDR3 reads TGTGCCATCAGTGCGACGGGAAGCAATCAGCCCCAGCATTTT.

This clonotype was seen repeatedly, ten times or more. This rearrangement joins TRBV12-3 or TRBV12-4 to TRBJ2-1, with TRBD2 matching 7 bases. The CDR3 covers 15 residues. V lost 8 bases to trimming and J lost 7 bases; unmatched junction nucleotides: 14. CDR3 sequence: CASGPFGLGSNEQFF. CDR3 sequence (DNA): TGTGCCAGCGGTCCTTTTGGACTAGGTAGTAATGAGCAGTTCTTC.

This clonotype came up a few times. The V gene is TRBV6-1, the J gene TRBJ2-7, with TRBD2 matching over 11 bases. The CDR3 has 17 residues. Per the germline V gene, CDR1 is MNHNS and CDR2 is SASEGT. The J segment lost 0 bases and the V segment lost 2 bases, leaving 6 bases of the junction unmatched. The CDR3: CASSELAGGLSSYEQYF. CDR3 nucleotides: TGTGCCAGCAGTGAACTAGCGGGAGGACTATCCTCCTACGAGCAGTACTTC.